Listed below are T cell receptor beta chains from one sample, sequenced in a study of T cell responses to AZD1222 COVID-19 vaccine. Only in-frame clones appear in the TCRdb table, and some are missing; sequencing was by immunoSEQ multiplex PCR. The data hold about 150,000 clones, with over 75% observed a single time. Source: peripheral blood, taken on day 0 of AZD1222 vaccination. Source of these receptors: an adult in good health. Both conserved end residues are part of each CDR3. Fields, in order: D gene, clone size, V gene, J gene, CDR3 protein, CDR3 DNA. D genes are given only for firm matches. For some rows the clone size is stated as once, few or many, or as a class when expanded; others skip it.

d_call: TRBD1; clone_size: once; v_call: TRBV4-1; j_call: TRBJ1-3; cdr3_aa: CASSQGRGGERGNTIYF; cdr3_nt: TGCGCCAGCAGCCAAGGGAGAGGGGGCGAGCGTGGAAACACCATATATTTT
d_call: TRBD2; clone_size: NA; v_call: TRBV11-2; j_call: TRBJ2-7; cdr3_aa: CASSLLTSGRSIYEQYF; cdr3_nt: TGTGCCAGCAGCTTGTTGACTAGCGGGAGGAGTATTTACGAGCAGTACTTC
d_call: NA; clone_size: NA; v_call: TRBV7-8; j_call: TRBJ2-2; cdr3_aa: CASSQGTGYTGELFF; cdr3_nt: TGTGCCAGCAGCCAGGGTACAGGGTACACCGGGGAGCTGTTTTTT
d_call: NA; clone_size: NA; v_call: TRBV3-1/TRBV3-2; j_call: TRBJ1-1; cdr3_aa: CASRLQGLNTEAFF; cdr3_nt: TGTGCCAGCAGGCTACAGGGCTTGAACACTGAAGCTTTCTTT
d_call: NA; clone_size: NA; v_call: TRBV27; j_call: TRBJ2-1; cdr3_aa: CASSLIGNEQFF; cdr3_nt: TGTGCCAGCAGTTTAATCGGCAATGAGCAGTTCTTC
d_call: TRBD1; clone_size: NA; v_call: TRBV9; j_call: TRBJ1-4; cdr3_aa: CASSVGGGTEKLFF; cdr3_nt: TGTGCCAGCAGCGTAGGAGGGGGCACGGAAAAACTGTTTTTT
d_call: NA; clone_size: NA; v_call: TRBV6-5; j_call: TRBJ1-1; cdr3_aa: CASRPRDWGTEAFF; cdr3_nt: TGTGCCAGCAGACCCCGGGACTGGGGGACTGAAGCTTTCTTT
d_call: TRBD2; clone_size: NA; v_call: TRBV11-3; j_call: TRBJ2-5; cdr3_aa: CASSRRASGRAAETQYF; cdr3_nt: TGTGCCAGCAGCCGACGGGCTAGCGGGAGGGCGGCGGAGACCCAGTACTTC
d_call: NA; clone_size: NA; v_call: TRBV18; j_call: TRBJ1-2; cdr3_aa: CASSPQRGDGYTF; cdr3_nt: TGTGCCAGCTCACCCCAAAGGGGGGATGGCTACACCTTC
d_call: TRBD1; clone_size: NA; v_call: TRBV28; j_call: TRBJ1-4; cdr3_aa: CASSSWTGVNEKLFF; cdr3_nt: TGTGCCAGCAGCTCGTGGACAGGGGTAAATGAAAAACTGTTTTTT
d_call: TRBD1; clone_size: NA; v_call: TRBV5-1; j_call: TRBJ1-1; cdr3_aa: CASSLEGRGLSEAFF; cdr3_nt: TGCGCCAGCAGCTTGGAGGGCAGGGGGCTTAGTGAAGCTTTCTTT
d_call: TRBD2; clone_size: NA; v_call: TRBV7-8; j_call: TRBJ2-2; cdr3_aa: CASSPRTSGSLAGELFF; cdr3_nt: TGTGCCAGCAGCCCCCGGACTAGCGGGAGCCTCGCCGGGGAGCTGTTTTTT
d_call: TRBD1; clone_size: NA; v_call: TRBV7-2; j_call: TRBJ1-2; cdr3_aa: CASSPGQGVEGYTF; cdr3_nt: TGTGCCAGCAGCCCCGGACAGGGCGTCGAGGGCTACACCTTC
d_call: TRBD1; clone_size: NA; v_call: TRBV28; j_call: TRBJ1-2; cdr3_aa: CASSSTGGANYGYTF; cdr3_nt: TGTGCCAGCAGTTCGACAGGGGGCGCGAACTATGGCTACACCTTC
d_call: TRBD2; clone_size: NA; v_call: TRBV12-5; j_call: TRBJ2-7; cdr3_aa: CASGLVRSGSSGTYEQYF; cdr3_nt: TGTGCTAGTGGTTTGGTACGGTCTGGGTCTAGCGGGACCTACGAGCAGTACTTC
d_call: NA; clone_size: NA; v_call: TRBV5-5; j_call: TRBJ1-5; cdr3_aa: CASSLGLGWDDQPQHF; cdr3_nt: TGTGCCAGCAGCTTGGGGTTGGGCTGGGATGATCAGCCCCAGCATTTT
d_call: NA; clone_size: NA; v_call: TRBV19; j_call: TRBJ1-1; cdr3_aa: CASSIQGPSLGDTEAFF; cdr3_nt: TGTGCCAGTAGTATCCAGGGGCCATCCCTTGGGGACACTGAAGCTTTCTTT
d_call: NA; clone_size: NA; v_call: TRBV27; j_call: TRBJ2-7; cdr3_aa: CAGIGVYEQYF; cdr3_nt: TGTGCCGGGATAGGGGTCTACGAGCAGTACTTC
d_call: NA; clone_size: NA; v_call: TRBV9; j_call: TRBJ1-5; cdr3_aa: CASSPDSSNQPQHF; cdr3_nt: TGTGCCAGCAGCCCTGACAGTAGCAATCAGCCCCAGCATTTT
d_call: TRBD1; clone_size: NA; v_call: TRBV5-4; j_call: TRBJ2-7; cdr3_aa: CASSLIGQGISHEQYF; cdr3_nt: TGTGCCAGCAGCTTGATCGGACAGGGGATCTCTCACGAGCAGTACTTC
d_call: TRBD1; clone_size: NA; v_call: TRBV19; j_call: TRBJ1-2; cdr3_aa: CASGPTGGGGYGYTF; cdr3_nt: TGTGCCAGTGGACCGACAGGGGGCGGAGGCTATGGCTACACCTTC
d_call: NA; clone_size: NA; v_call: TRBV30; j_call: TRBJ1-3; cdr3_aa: CAWRGGNTIYF; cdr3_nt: TGTGCCTGGAGGGGTGGAAACACCATATATTTT
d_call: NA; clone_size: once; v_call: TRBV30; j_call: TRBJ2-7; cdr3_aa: CAWSEVTQAHEQYF; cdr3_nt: TGTGCCTGGAGTGAAGTGACTCAGGCCCACGAGCAGTACTTC
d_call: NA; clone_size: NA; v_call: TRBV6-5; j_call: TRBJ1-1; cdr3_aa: CASSYTLLGTEAFF; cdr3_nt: TGTGCCAGCAGTTACACCCTTTTGGGCACTGAAGCTTTCTTT
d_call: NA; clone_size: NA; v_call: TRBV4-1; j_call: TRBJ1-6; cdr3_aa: CASSPGEGQDSPLHF; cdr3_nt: TGCGCCAGCAGCCCCGGGGAGGGCCAGGATTCACCCCTCCACTTT
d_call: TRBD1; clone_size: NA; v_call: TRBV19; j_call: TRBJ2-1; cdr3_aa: CASSPPDRAYNEQFF; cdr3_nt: TGTGCCAGTAGTCCTCCAGACAGGGCCTACAATGAGCAGTTCTTC
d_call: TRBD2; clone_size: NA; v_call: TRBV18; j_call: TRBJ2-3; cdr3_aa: CASSPSFSGGAGADTQYF; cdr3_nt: TGTGCCAGCTCACCGTCTTTCAGCGGGGGGGCCGGGGCAGATACGCAGTATTTT
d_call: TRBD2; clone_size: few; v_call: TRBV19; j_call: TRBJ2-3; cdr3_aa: CASSIVPWTSGGDTDTQYF; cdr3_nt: TGTGCCAGTAGTATAGTCCCCTGGACTAGCGGGGGAGACACAGATACGCAGTATTTT
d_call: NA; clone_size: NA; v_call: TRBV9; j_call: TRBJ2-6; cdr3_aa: CASSPREGSGANVLTF; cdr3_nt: TGTGCCAGCAGCCCTAGGGAAGGCTCTGGGGCCAACGTCCTGACTTTC
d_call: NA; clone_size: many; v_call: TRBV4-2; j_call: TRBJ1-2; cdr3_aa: CASSPMTSSSGYTF; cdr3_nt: TGTGCCAGCAGCCCCATGACATCGAGCAGTGGCTACACCTTC
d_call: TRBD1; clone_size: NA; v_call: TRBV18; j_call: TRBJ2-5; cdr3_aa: CASSPMDRGGETQYF; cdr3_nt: TGTGCCAGCTCACCGATGGACAGGGGAGGGGAGACCCAGTACTTC
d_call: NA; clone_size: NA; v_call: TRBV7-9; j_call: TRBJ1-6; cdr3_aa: CASSPSEGSPLHF; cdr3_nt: TGTGCCAGCAGTCCCTCGGAAGGTTCACCCCTCCACTTT
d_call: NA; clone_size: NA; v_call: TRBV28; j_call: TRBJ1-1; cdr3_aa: CASSLTGPPEAFF; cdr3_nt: TGTGCCAGCAGTCTCACCGGGCCACCAGAAGCTTTCTTT
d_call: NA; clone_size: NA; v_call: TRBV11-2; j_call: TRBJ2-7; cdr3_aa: CASSLGDEQYF; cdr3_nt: TGTGCCAGCAGCTTAGGGGACGAGCAGTACTTC
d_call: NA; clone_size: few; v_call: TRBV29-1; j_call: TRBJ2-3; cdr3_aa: CSVERGTGTDTQYF; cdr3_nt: TGCAGCGTTGAACGGGGAACCGGCACAGATACGCAGTATTTT
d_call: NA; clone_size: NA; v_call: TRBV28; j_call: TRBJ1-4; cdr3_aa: CASSLFNEKLFF; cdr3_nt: TGTGCCAGCAGTTTATTTAATGAAAAACTGTTTTTT
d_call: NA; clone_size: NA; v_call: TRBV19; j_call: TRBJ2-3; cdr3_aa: CASSRAARNSGTDTQYF; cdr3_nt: TGTGCCAGTAGTAGAGCCGCGAGGAATTCAGGTACGGATACGCAGTATTTT
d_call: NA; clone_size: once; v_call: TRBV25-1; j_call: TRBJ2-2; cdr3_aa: CASSESRGSGELFF; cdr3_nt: TGTGCCAGCAGTGAATCTCGGGGGTCCGGGGAGCTGTTTTTT
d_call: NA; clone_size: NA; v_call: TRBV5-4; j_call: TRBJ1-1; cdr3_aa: CASSLDAGTEAFF; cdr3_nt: TGTGCCAGCAGCTTGGATGCAGGCACTGAAGCTTTCTTT
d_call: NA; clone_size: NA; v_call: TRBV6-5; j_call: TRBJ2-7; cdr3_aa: CASSYRTPGEQYF; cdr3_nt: TGTGCCAGCAGCTACCGCACCCCCGGGGAGCAGTACTTC
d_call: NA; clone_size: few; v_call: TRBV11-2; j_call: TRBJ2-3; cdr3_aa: CASSSFLSQYF; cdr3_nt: TGTGCCAGCAGCTCATTCCTATCACAGTATTTT
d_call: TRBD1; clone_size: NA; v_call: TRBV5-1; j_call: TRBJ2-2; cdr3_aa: CASSLGQGGTGELFF; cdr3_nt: TGCGCCAGCAGCTTGGGACAGGGCGGGACCGGGGAGCTGTTTTTT
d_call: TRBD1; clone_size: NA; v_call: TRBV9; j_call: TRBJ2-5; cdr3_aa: CASSVETGGETQYF; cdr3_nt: TGTGCCAGCAGCGTAGAAACAGGGGGAGAGACCCAGTACTTC
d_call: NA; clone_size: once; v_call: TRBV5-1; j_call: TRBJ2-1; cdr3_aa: CASRDQGRDNEQFF; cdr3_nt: TGCGCCAGCAGGGATCAGGGAAGGGACAATGAGCAGTTCTTC
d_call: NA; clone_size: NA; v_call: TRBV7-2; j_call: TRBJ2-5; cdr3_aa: CASSLQETQYF; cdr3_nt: TGTGCCAGCAGCCTACAAGAGACCCAGTACTTC
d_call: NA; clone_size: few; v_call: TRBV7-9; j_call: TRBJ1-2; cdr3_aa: CASSLSSEGNYGYTF; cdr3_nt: TGTGCCAGCAGCTTGTCCTCGGAGGGGAACTATGGCTACACCTTC
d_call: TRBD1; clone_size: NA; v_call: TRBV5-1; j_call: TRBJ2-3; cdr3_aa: CASSTGQSTDTQYF; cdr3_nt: TGCGCCAGCAGCACGGGACAGAGCACAGATACGCAGTATTTT
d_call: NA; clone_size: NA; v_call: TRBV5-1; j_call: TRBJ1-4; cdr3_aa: CASSTGPPANEKLFF; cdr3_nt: TGCGCCAGCAGCACCGGACCGCCTGCTAATGAAAAACTGTTTTTT